The text below deals with one T cell receptor (beta chain). The sample holds one count of this clone. What this receptor recognizes is not known. The record has no base qualities; no much larger clone is one base away. This sample is drawn from a study of T cell responses to AZD1222 COVID-19 vaccine (dated by TCRdb to the early 2020s). For the study in its entirety: TCR sequencing was performed for fewer than 250 trial participants, of whom approximately 200 were given two doses of AZD1222 and some 26 were given two doses of MenACWY control vaccine. Enrollment into the trials was organized by age into subgroups of 18-55, 56-69 and 70-plus years, and those subgroups contained about 160, 30 and 59 TCR-sequenced participants, respectively.

The time point label, read with the paper, signifies: about 28 days (+/-7) after the second vaccine dose. Because spike-specific TCR depth and breadth did not differ between the two schedules, AZD1222 recipients who got a second dose at roughly 4 weeks were pooled with those who got a second dose at roughly 12 weeks. The vaccinee samples were drawn from two UK trials, COV001 and COV002, one of which was a single-blind randomized controlled phase 2/3 trial testing AZD1222 (ChAdOx1 nCoV-19) in healthy adults. For TCRbeta chain sequencing, PBMC samples from trial participants were taken at day 0 and at day 28 after the second dose. Summary of the overall study and its limitations: The whole spike protein was spanned by vaccine-associated CD4 TCRs, and dominant responses were seen in regions 160-218 and 743-854. Because no day 14 peak-response samples were available, repertoires were characterized only after the peak T cell response. Only a handful of AZD1222 recipients were SARS-CoV-2 seropositive at baseline, limiting conclusions about previously exposed vaccinees. Participants were mostly white British and included more females than males, and it was suggested by the authors that clonal diversity may have been underestimated. Nearly half of unique spike-specific TCRs reportedly recognized epitopes outside regions mutated in the B.1.351 and B.1.1.7 variants. In the small 56-69-year group, the increase in depth fell short of significance, most likely because of low power. After two AZD1222 doses, spike-specific TCR breadth and depth were significantly higher than at day 0 and than in MenACWY recipients.

The CDR3 sequence holds 15 residues, the cysteine and phenylalanine included. The entry retains the CDR3 DNA only, 45 bases that are in frame from base 1. V lost 4 bases and J lost 2 bases; the stretch between them is 12 bases long. In the germline V gene, CDR1 corresponds to SGHAT and CDR2 to FQNNGV. The CDR3 regions of human TCRbeta chains were analyzed by immunosequencing. The original methods were these. TCRs in the repertoires were matched against a reference library of SARS-CoV-2-specific TCRs that had been generated with the MIRA antigen-specificity platform. Breadth was defined as the fraction of unique TCRs that were SARS-CoV-2-associated, and depth was defined as the fraction of total T cells that were SARS-CoV-2-associated. Using the MIRA data, each spike-specific TCR was assigned both to the spike region to which the TCR was reactive and to a CD4 or CD8 class. Log10-transformed breadth and depth values were compared by one-way ANOVA with Sidak's multiple comparisons tests. Drawn from immuneACCESS, this table holds only the in-frame rearrangements with V and J called that TCRdb kept. Clones are partly lost; checked studies trace under half to an unresolved V gene and leave the rest unexplained. The V and J calls and clone size are taken from that table; D and trimming were inferred from the DNA. This sample gives fewer than 150,000 clones in total; about 91% of them show up just once. The leading ten clones occupy around 10% of the sample.

Sequenced material: peripheral blood, taken 28 days after the second AZD1222 dose. The receptor comes from an adult who received the AZD1222 COVID-19 vaccine. The chain joins TRBV11-2 to TRBJ1-3, with no D gene named confidently. The CDR3 region has the sequence CASSSPEVTGNTIYF. The sequenced DNA is TGTGCCAGCAGCTCACCAGAGGTTACTGGAAACACCATATATTTT.